Sequencing of this T cell receptor (beta chain) was carried out in a study of response to subunit inactivated influenza vaccine. TCRdb reprocessed the RT-PCR reads with MiXCR, giving one entry per CDR3 protein. The sample has hundreds of thousands of distinct CDR3 sequences; around 8% are singletons. Regarding the study as a whole: Each seasonal influenza vaccination recruits few new T cells, the authors suggested.

This clonotype was detected only a few times. Antigen unknown. The CDR3 extends over 17 amino acids. V was clipped by 0 bases and J by 5 bases; unmatched bases: 13. Germline V lookup: CDR1 SGDLS, CDR2 YYNGEE. V usage is TRBV9 and J usage is TRBJ2-5; 7 bases line up with TRBD1. The sequenced sample was PBMCs from blood, obtained less than 30 months after vaccination. The TCR comes from a man aged 45 to 75 who received an inactivated influenza vaccine. The CDR3 DNA is TGTGCCAGCAGCGTAGAGCCCTCAGCGACAGGGTATGAGACCCAGTACTTC. This translates into CASSVEPSATGYETQYF.